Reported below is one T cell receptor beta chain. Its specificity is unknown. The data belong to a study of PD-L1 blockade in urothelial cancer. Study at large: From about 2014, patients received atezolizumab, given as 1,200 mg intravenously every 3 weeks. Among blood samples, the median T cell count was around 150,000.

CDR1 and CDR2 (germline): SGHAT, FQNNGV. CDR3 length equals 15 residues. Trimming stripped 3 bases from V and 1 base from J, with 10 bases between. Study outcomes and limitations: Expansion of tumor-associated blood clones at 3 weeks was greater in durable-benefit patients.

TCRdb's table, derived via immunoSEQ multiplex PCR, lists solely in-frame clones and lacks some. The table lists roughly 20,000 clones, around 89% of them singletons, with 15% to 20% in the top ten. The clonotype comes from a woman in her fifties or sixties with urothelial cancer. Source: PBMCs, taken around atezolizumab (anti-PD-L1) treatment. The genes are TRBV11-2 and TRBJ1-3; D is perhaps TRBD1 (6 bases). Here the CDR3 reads CASSFYTGSGNTIYF. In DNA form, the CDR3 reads TGTGCCAGCAGCTTTTACACAGGGTCTGGAAACACCATATATTTT.